These T cell receptor beta chains were read from a single sample in a study of OX40 agonist ivuxolimab in advanced cancers. Sequenced by immunoSEQ multiplex PCR; TCRdb stores in-frame clones only, minus some. The table records roughly 100,000 clones, about 79% of them present only once. Sequenced material: CD4+ or CD8+ T cells sorted from blood, taken in a trial of the OX40 agonist ivuxolimab. These receptors all come from an adult with an advanced solid tumor such as melanoma, head and neck, liver or kidney cancer. The CDR3 runs from the conserved cysteine through the conserved F or W. A D gene is named only where the DNA matches it firmly. Not every row has a clone size; where given, it reads once, few, many or a size class.

v_gene: TRBV5-1
len: 15
abundance: .
d_gene: .
j_gene: TRBJ1-4
CDR3aa: CASSGVGPWGEKLFF
CDR3nt: TGCGCCAGCAGTGGCGTTGGGCCTTGGGGTGAAAAACTGTTTTTT

v_gene: TRBV28
len: 15
abundance: .
d_gene: TRBD2
j_gene: TRBJ2-7
CDR3aa: CASRASSGGGHEQYF
CDR3nt: TGTGCCAGCAGGGCCTCTAGCGGGGGGGGCCACGAGCAGTACTTC

v_gene: TRBV4-1
len: 16
abundance: .
d_gene: .
j_gene: TRBJ1-6
CDR3aa: CASSHASAGDNSPLHF
CDR3nt: TGCGCCAGCAGCCATGCCTCCGCAGGGGATAATTCACCCCTCCACTTT

v_gene: TRBV28
len: 11
abundance: once
d_gene: .
j_gene: TRBJ2-7
CDR3aa: CASSTPREQYF
CDR3nt: TGTGCCAGCAGTACCCCCCGCGAGCAGTACTTC

v_gene: TRBV7-8
len: 17
abundance: .
d_gene: .
j_gene: TRBJ1-5
CDR3aa: CASSHTPSTGSNQPQHF
CDR3nt: TGTGCCAGCAGCCACACGCCCTCGACAGGCAGCAATCAGCCCCAGCATTTT

v_gene: TRBV7-9
len: 15
abundance: .
d_gene: TRBD1
j_gene: TRBJ1-2
CDR3aa: CASSHPGQGSYGYTF
CDR3nt: TGTGCCAGCAGCCATCCGGGACAGGGCAGCTATGGCTACACCTTC

v_gene: TRBV5-1
len: 15
abundance: .
d_gene: .
j_gene: TRBJ2-7
CDR3aa: CASSLDGRDLREQYF
CDR3nt: TGCGCCAGCAGCTTGGATGGGCGGGATCTTCGGGAGCAGTACTTC

v_gene: TRBV18
len: 14
abundance: .
d_gene: .
j_gene: TRBJ1-1
CDR3aa: CASSLRAGGTEAFF
CDR3nt: TGTGCCAGCTCACTGCGTGCGGGGGGCACTGAAGCTTTCTTT

v_gene: TRBV2
len: 14
abundance: .
d_gene: TRBD2
j_gene: TRBJ2-2
CDR3aa: CASTASGNTGELFF
CDR3nt: TGTGCCAGCACGGCTAGCGGAAACACCGGGGAGCTGTTTTTT

v_gene: TRBV5-6
len: 16
abundance: .
d_gene: .
j_gene: TRBJ2-1
CDR3aa: CASSLGGQMAYNEQFF
CDR3nt: TGTGCCAGCAGCTTGGGGGGACAAATGGCCTACAATGAGCAGTTCTTC

v_gene: TRBV7-9
len: 14
abundance: .
d_gene: .
j_gene: TRBJ1-1
CDR3aa: CASSLTGKNTEAFF
CDR3nt: TGTGCCAGCAGCTTAACAGGAAAGAACACTGAAGCTTTCTTT

v_gene: TRBV5-1
len: 19
abundance: .
d_gene: .
j_gene: TRBJ1-3
CDR3aa: CASSHMGAPGQSSGNTIYF
CDR3nt: TGCGCCAGCAGCCACATGGGAGCCCCAGGGCAAAGCTCTGGAAACACCATATATTTT

v_gene: TRBV30
len: 14
abundance: .
d_gene: .
j_gene: TRBJ1-5
CDR3aa: CAWSKGQINQPQHF
CDR3nt: TGTGCCTGGAGTAAAGGGCAGATCAATCAGCCCCAGCATTTT

v_gene: TRBV9
len: 15
abundance: .
d_gene: TRBD1
j_gene: TRBJ2-7
CDR3aa: CASSAGTGGINEQYF
CDR3nt: TGTGCCAGCAGCGCCGGGACAGGGGGTATCAACGAGCAGTACTTC

v_gene: TRBV13
len: 16
abundance: .
d_gene: .
j_gene: TRBJ2-7
CDR3aa: CASSLIQGGSSYEQYF
CDR3nt: TGTGCCAGCAGCTTGATACAGGGCGGCAGCTCCTACGAGCAGTACTTC

v_gene: TRBV28
len: 14
abundance: .
d_gene: TRBD1
j_gene: TRBJ2-7
CDR3aa: CASRTGSLYYEQYF
CDR3nt: TGTGCCAGCAGGACAGGGAGCCTATACTACGAGCAGTACTTC

v_gene: TRBV6-1
len: 18
abundance: once
d_gene: TRBD1
j_gene: TRBJ1-6
CDR3aa: CASSEGQGVGSYNSPLHF
CDR3nt: TGTGCCAGCAGTGAAGGTCAGGGGGTGGGCTCCTATAATTCACCCCTCCACTTT

v_gene: TRBV6-1
len: 14
abundance: .
d_gene: .
j_gene: TRBJ1-5
CDR3aa: CASSGNGKYQPQHF
CDR3nt: TGTGCCAGCAGTGGGAACGGGAAGTATCAGCCCCAGCATTTT

v_gene: TRBV7-2
len: 15
abundance: .
d_gene: .
j_gene: TRBJ1-1
CDR3aa: CASSLERGPNTEAFF
CDR3nt: TGTGCCAGCAGCTTAGAACGGGGGCCAAACACTGAAGCTTTCTTT

v_gene: TRBV7-3
len: 13
abundance: .
d_gene: .
j_gene: TRBJ1-5
CDR3aa: CASSFGGDQPQHF
CDR3nt: TGTGCCAGCAGCTTTGGGGGGGATCAGCCCCAGCATTTT

v_gene: TRBV18
len: 15
abundance: .
d_gene: .
j_gene: TRBJ2-5
CDR3aa: CASSRLGGGEETQYF
CDR3nt: TGTGCCAGCTCACGCCTTGGGGGGGGCGAAGAGACCCAGTACTTC

v_gene: TRBV7-2
len: 15
abundance: few
d_gene: TRBD1
j_gene: TRBJ1-2
CDR3aa: CASSPRQGVIYGYTF
CDR3nt: TGTGCCAGCAGCCCGCGACAGGGGGTGATATATGGCTACACCTTC

v_gene: TRBV9
len: 17
abundance: .
d_gene: .
j_gene: TRBJ1-3
CDR3aa: CASSKETGRFSGNTIYF
CDR3nt: TGTGCCAGCTCAAAGGAGACAGGACGTTTCTCTGGAAACACCATATATTTT

v_gene: TRBV29-1
len: 13
abundance: .
d_gene: .
j_gene: TRBJ2-2
CDR3aa: CSVEDQAIGELFF
CDR3nt: TGCAGCGTTGAAGATCAGGCCATCGGGGAGCTGTTTTTT

v_gene: TRBV27
len: 15
abundance: .
d_gene: .
j_gene: TRBJ1-2
CDR3aa: CASSLSRGGVGGYTF
CDR3nt: TGTGCCAGCAGTTTATCGAGGGGGGGCGTGGGCGGCTACACCTTC

v_gene: TRBV7-9
len: 14
abundance: .
d_gene: .
j_gene: TRBJ2-7
CDR3aa: CARVQWGVGYEQYF
CDR3nt: TGTGCCAGGGTTCAATGGGGGGTCGGCTACGAGCAGTACTTC

v_gene: TRBV4-3
len: 15
abundance: .
d_gene: .
j_gene: TRBJ2-2
CDR3aa: CASSPRLYPAGELFF
CDR3nt: TGCGCCAGCAGCCCTCGCCTCTACCCCGCCGGGGAGCTGTTTTTT

v_gene: TRBV7-2
len: 14
abundance: many
d_gene: .
j_gene: TRBJ1-2
CDR3aa: CASSLDFGRGGYTF
CDR3nt: TGTGCCAGCAGCTTAGATTTTGGCAGGGGTGGCTACACCTTC

v_gene: TRBV28
len: 12
abundance: .
d_gene: .
j_gene: TRBJ2-3
CDR3aa: CASSLELHTQYF
CDR3nt: TGTGCCAGCAGTTTAGAGCTGCATACGCAGTATTTT

v_gene: TRBV6-6
len: 14
abundance: once
d_gene: .
j_gene: TRBJ1-3
CDR3aa: CASSAQGTGNTIYF
CDR3nt: TGTGCCAGCAGTGCTCAGGGGACAGGAAACACCATATATTTT

v_gene: TRBV12-5
len: 15
abundance: .
d_gene: TRBD1
j_gene: TRBJ2-7
CDR3aa: CASGTGTPPTYEQYF
CDR3nt: TGTGCTAGTGGGACAGGGACCCCTCCGACCTACGAGCAGTACTTC

v_gene: TRBV7-2
len: 14
abundance: .
d_gene: TRBD2
j_gene: TRBJ2-3
CDR3aa: CASSHQRDSDTQYF
CDR3nt: TGTGCCAGCAGCCACCAGCGGGACTCAGATACGCAGTATTTT

v_gene: TRBV2
len: 15
abundance: .
d_gene: TRBD1
j_gene: TRBJ2-7
CDR3aa: CASSEATGEFYEQYF
CDR3nt: TGTGCCAGCAGTGAGGCAACAGGGGAATTCTACGAGCAGTACTTC

v_gene: TRBV28
len: 14
abundance: .
d_gene: TRBD1
j_gene: TRBJ1-1
CDR3aa: CASSLRTGYTEAFF
CDR3nt: TGTGCCAGCAGTTTAAGGACAGGGTACACTGAAGCTTTCTTT

v_gene: TRBV6-4
len: 14
abundance: .
d_gene: .
j_gene: TRBJ1-4
CDR3aa: CASSERILNEKLFF
CDR3nt: TGTGCCAGCAGTGAAAGAATCTTAAATGAAAAACTGTTTTTT

v_gene: TRBV11-3
len: 16
abundance: .
d_gene: TRBD1
j_gene: TRBJ2-2
CDR3aa: CASSSGQSSNTGELFF
CDR3nt: TGTGCCAGCAGCTCGGGACAGTCCTCGAACACCGGGGAGCTGTTTTTT

v_gene: TRBV4-2
len: 18
abundance: .
d_gene: TRBD2
j_gene: TRBJ2-1
CDR3aa: CASSQGVSGRASYNEQFF
CDR3nt: TGTGCCAGCAGCCAAGGGGTTAGCGGGAGGGCCTCCTACAATGAGCAGTTCTTC

v_gene: TRBV12-2
len: 15
abundance: .
d_gene: .
j_gene: TRBJ1-2
CDR3aa: CASRLALGQGLGYTF
CDR3nt: TGTGCAAGTCGCTTAGCGTTAGGACAGGGGCTGGGCTACACCTTC

v_gene: TRBV4-2
len: 16
abundance: .
d_gene: TRBD1
j_gene: TRBJ2-2
CDR3aa: CASHKSTGDRTGELFF
CDR3nt: TGTGCCAGCCATAAATCCACAGGGGATAGGACCGGGGAGCTGTTTTTT

v_gene: TRBV7-9
len: 16
abundance: .
d_gene: .
j_gene: TRBJ1-4
CDR3aa: CASSLAWGTINEKLFF
CDR3nt: TGTGCCAGCAGCTTAGCGTGGGGGACGATTAATGAAAAACTGTTTTTT

v_gene: TRBV6-1
len: 14
abundance: .
d_gene: .
j_gene: TRBJ2-7
CDR3aa: CASSVTQGPYEQYF
CDR3nt: TGTGCCAGCAGTGTTACCCAGGGCCCCTACGAGCAGTACTTC

v_gene: TRBV7-8
len: 16
abundance: .
d_gene: TRBD1
j_gene: TRBJ2-3
CDR3aa: CASTRRTGGNTDTQYF
CDR3nt: TGTGCCAGCACCCGAAGGACAGGGGGCAACACAGATACGCAGTATTTT

v_gene: TRBV5-6
len: 15
abundance: .
d_gene: .
j_gene: TRBJ1-6
CDR3aa: CASSFWGLGNSPLHF
CDR3nt: TGTGCCAGCAGCTTCTGGGGACTTGGAAATTCACCCCTCCACTTT

v_gene: TRBV5-4
len: 13
abundance: .
d_gene: TRBD1
j_gene: TRBJ1-1
CDR3aa: CASSQAGQGEAFF
CDR3nt: TGTGCCAGCAGCCAAGCGGGACAGGGTGAGGCTTTCTTT

v_gene: TRBV30
len: 12
abundance: once
d_gene: .
j_gene: TRBJ2-1
CDR3aa: CAWGRPGVEQFF
CDR3nt: TGTGCCTGGGGCCGTCCTGGGGTTGAGCAGTTCTTC

v_gene: TRBV28
len: 12
abundance: .
d_gene: .
j_gene: TRBJ1-2
CDR3aa: CASRRGPRPEYF
CDR3nt: TGTGCCAGCAGGAGGGGTCCCCGGCCAGAATACTTC

v_gene: TRBV28
len: 14
abundance: .
d_gene: .
j_gene: TRBJ1-2
CDR3aa: CASSGGWSGNGYTF
CDR3nt: TGTGCCAGCAGTGGCGGGTGGTCGGGCAATGGCTACACCTTC

v_gene: TRBV18
len: 15
abundance: .
d_gene: .
j_gene: TRBJ2-3
CDR3aa: CASSPYGLSTDTQYF
CDR3nt: TGTGCCAGCTCCCCCTACGGGCTGAGCACAGATACGCAGTATTTT

v_gene: TRBV9
len: 17
abundance: .
d_gene: TRBD2
j_gene: TRBJ2-3
CDR3aa: CASSPSAGGPRTDTQYF
CDR3nt: TGTGCCAGCAGCCCTTCCGCGGGGGGGCCTAGGACAGATACGCAGTATTTT

v_gene: TRBV14
len: 14
abundance: .
d_gene: .
j_gene: TRBJ2-3
CDR3aa: CASSPLSLADTQYF
CDR3nt: TGTGCCAGCAGCCCACTTAGTCTCGCAGATACGCAGTATTTT

v_gene: TRBV19
len: 15
abundance: .
d_gene: .
j_gene: TRBJ2-7
CDR3aa: CASSISGQGSYEQYF
CDR3nt: TGTGCCAGTAGTATTTCCGGCCAGGGTAGCTACGAGCAGTACTTC

v_gene: TRBV14
len: 15
abundance: .
d_gene: .
j_gene: TRBJ2-7
CDR3aa: CASSRDGLKTYEQYF
CDR3nt: TGTGCCAGCAGCCGCGACGGCTTGAAAACCTACGAGCAGTACTTC

v_gene: TRBV4-2
len: 17
abundance: .
d_gene: .
j_gene: TRBJ2-6
CDR3aa: CASSPRTANSGANVLTF
CDR3nt: TGTGCCAGCAGCCCCCGCACGGCCAACTCTGGGGCCAACGTCCTGACTTTC

v_gene: TRBV30
len: 14
abundance: .
d_gene: .
j_gene: TRBJ2-6
CDR3aa: CAWSRLSGANVLTF
CDR3nt: TGTGCCTGGAGTCGACTCTCTGGGGCCAACGTCCTGACTTTC